The 28 T cell receptor beta chains listed next were all sequenced from one sample in a study of T cells in Graves' hyperthyroidism and ophthalmopathy. Amplification yielded TCR beta CDR3 regions, with RNA transcripts as the source. The HTBI primer set drove a first-round RT-PCR of the TCR CDR3. A single record per CDR3 protein comes from TCRdb applying MiXCR to the multiplex PCR reads. The data contain 300,000 to 450,000 distinct CDR3 sequences, approximately 15% of them singletons. The sequencing sample was made of blood. The receptors here all came from a woman aged 25 to 45 with Graves' ophthalmopathy.

This clonotype has at least ten counts. The rearrangement uses TRBV29-1 and TRBJ2-7; the match to TRBD1 covers 7 bases. With 7 bases clipped from V and 3 bases from J, the junction kept 9 bases outside the gene matches. The CDR3 sequence is 13 residues long. Germline V gives CDR1 SQVTM, CDR2 ANQGSEA. This CDR3 is CSGGDSGSYEQYF. The CDR3 region has the DNA TGCAGCGGTGGGGACAGCGGAAGCTACGAGCAGTACTTC.

This chain uses TRBV20-1 with TRBJ1-1, with unresolved D. V dropped 3 bases and J dropped 4 bases, with 18 bases sitting between them. CDR3 length: 15 amino acids. Per the germline V gene, CDR1 is DFQATT and CDR2 is SNEGSKA (reference sequence). The CDR3 sequence: CSASRTAGKRTEAFF. The CDR3 coding sequence is TGCAGTGCTAGTCGTACGGCGGGTAAGCGCACTGAAGCTTTCTTT.

In this sample, this clonotype turned up many times. J is TRBJ1-5 and V is TRBV7-2; TRBD1 agrees at 7 bases. Losses at the gene ends were 5 bases for V and 7 bases for J; bases not matched to a gene: 11. CDR1 SGHTA and CDR2 FQGNSA come from the germline V gene. The CDR3 totals 15 residues. In DNA form, the CDR3 reads TGTGCCAGCAGCCCCAGAACAGGGGAATACCAGCCCCAGCATTTT. Protein: CASSPRTGEYQPQHF.

This clonotype was seen at least ten times. V is TRBV7-9 and J is TRBJ1-1, with D perhaps matching TRBD1 (5 bases). Trimming cost V 1 base and J 6 bases, with 6 bases left between them. The CDR3 runs 12 residues. The V gene's germline CDR1 is SEHNR and CDR2 FQNEAQ (reference sequence). DNA for the CDR3: TGTGCCAGCAGCTTAGGGGACCCTGAAGCTTTCTTT. It specifies CASSLGDPEAFF.

This clonotype was observed at least ten times. The V gene is TRBV11-2, the J gene TRBJ2-5; 11 bases are shared with TRBD2. This CDR3 has 16 residues. Germline assignment: CDR1 SGHAT and CDR2 FQNNGV. The V and J ends lost 5 bases and 5 bases, in that order; junction bases with no gene match: 10. The chain's CDR3 is CASSVLAGGFGETQYF. The CDR3 region has the DNA TGTGCCAGCAGCGTTCTAGCGGGGGGATTTGGGGAGACCCAGTACTTC.

This clonotype was observed at least ten times. V is TRBV13 and J is TRBJ2-3; tentatively, D is TRBD1 (6 bases). Germline V lookup: CDR1 PRHDT, CDR2 FYEKMQ (reference sequence). The CDR3 has 14 residues. Between the trimmed V and J ends, which lost 6 bases and 1 base, there was a span of 11 bases. CDR3 DNA sequence: TGTGCCAGCAGTCGTCGGACAGGCACAGATACGCAGTATTTT. Protein sequence: CASSRRTGTDTQYF.

This clonotype was found many times. J is TRBJ2-7 and V is TRBV18; D is unresolved. Trimming took 6 bases from V and 3 from J, leaving 21 bases between them. The V gene's germline CDR1 is KGHSH and CDR2 LQKENI. The CDR3 is 16 residues long. The CDR3: CASSPVLWRNIYEQYF. In DNA, the CDR3 is TGTGCCAGCTCTCCAGTGCTGTGGCGAAATATCTACGAGCAGTACTTC.

In its sample, this clonotype was seen many times. CDR3 bases: TGTGCCAGCAGTTCCGACCGGGGGAGCACAGATACGCAGTATTTT. Amino acids: CASSSDRGSTDTQYF. This chain uses TRBV2 with TRBJ2-3, with D possibly matching TRBD2 (6 bases). The length of the CDR3 is 15 residues. The V gene's germline CDR1 is SNHLY and CDR2 FYNNEI. V lost 5 bases and J lost 0, with 12 bases in between.

This clonotype occurred many times. This sequence joins TRBV4-1 and TRBJ2-7; 7 bases agree with TRBD1. Germline CDR1 MGHRA, CDR2 YSYEKL. The junction had 15 bases not matched to a gene; V was cut back by 0 bases and J by 7 bases. This CDR3 is 17 amino acids long. The DNA of the CDR3 is TGCGCCAGCAGCCAAGAAGGACCGAGACAGGGAATGTGGGAGCAGTACTTC. Its translation is CASSQEGPRQGMWEQYF.

On this clonotype: A read error may explain this, as a much larger clone is one base away. This chain links TRBV12-3 or TRBV12-4 with TRBJ2-3, with D uncertain. This CDR3 comprises 15 residues. V gave up 5 bases and J gave up 2 bases, with 14 bases separating them. The chain's CDR3 is CASSVPMTITDTQYF. The CDR3 DNA follows: TGTGCCAGCAGTGTCCCCATGACGATCACAGATACGCAGTATTTT.

The table lists this clonotype with many counts. The V and J genes are TRBV25-1 and TRBJ2-5, with 7 nucleotides matching TRBD2. Trimming took 0 bases from V and 2 from J; bases not matched to a gene: 6. The CDR3 has 16 amino acids. Germline V gives CDR1 MGHDK, CDR2 SYGVNS. The CDR3 is CASSEYPSGTQETQYF. CDR3 in DNA: TGTGCCAGCAGTGAATACCCTAGCGGCACACAAGAGACCCAGTACTTC. The variable domain in full, completed from reference TRBV25-1 and TRBJ2-5, reads EADIYQTPRYLVIGTGKKITLECSQTMGHDKMYWYQQDPGMELHLIHYSYGVNSTEKGDLSSESTVSRIRTEHFPLTLESARPSHTSQYLCASSEYPSGTQETQYFGPGTRLLVL.

This clonotype was seen more than once but under ten times. This may be a read error: a much more frequent sequence differs by one nucleotide. The V call is TRBV11-3, the J call TRBJ1-2; 10 bases align to TRBD1. Looked up from germline, CDR1 is SGHNT and CDR2 is YENEEA. V shed 4 bases and J 7 bases; nucleotides not matched to a gene: 9. This CDR3 is 15 amino acids long. In DNA form, the CDR3 reads TGTGCCAGCAGCTCTCCGGGACAGGGGCTTAGTGGCTACACCTTC. Encoded protein: CASSSPGQGLSGYTF.

This clonotype turned up a few times. The V and J genes are TRBV6-2 or TRBV6-3 and TRBJ2-1, with TRBD2 matching over 7 bases. Germline CDR1 MNHEY, CDR2 SVGEGT. The length of the CDR3 is 15 residues. V lost 4 bases, J lost 2 bases, and 5 bases stayed unmatched. CDR3 nucleotides: TGTGCCAGCAGTTCCCCGGGACTACCCTACAATGAGCAGTTCTTC. This translates into CASSSPGLPYNEQFF.

This clonotype was detected ten times or more. The chain joins TRBV6-5 to TRBJ2-7; no clear D gene. V lost 0 bases and J 0 bases, leaving 3 bases between the germline ends. Germline V gene lookup returns CDR1 MNHEY and CDR2 SVGAGI. The CDR3 loop spans 13 amino acids. The CDR3 region has the DNA TGTGCCAGCAGTTACTCGGACTCCTACGAGCAGTACTTC. Translation: CASSYSDSYEQYF.

This clonotype was detected ten times or more. This sequence joins TRBV7-3 and TRBJ2-7; 14 nucleotides align to TRBD2. Germline assignment: CDR1 SGHTA and CDR2 FQGTGA. Trimming cost V 5 bases and J 2 bases; bases outside gene matches: 2. The CDR3 has 15 amino acids. The CDR3, as DNA: TGTGCCAGCAGCCTGACTAGCGGGGGGGCCTACGAGCAGTACTTC. This translates into CASSLTSGGAYEQYF.

The chain employs TRBV6-1 and TRBJ2-7, with D perhaps TRBD1 (5 bases). CDR3 length equals 13 residues. The germline V and J ends were trimmed by 1 base and 6 bases, with 10 bases remaining between them. Germline V lookup: CDR1 MNHNS, CDR2 SASEGT. This CDR3 is CASSEDSRGEQYF. The CDR3 region has the DNA TGTGCCAGCAGTGAAGACAGTAGGGGCGAGCAGTACTTC.

At least ten counts were recorded for this clonotype. The rearrangement joins TRBV6-1 to TRBJ2-7; the match to TRBD2 covers 9 bases. J was trimmed by 3 bases and V by 6 bases; bases with no gene match: 9. The CDR3 is 15 residues long. The V gene's germline CDR1 is MNHNS and CDR2 SASEGT. The CDR3 loop reads CASRPGAGGIYEQYF. In DNA form, the CDR3 reads TGTGCCAGCAGGCCCGGGGCGGGGGGGATCTACGAGCAGTACTTC.

This clonotype was detected many times. The chain employs TRBV20-1 and TRBJ2-5, with TRBD2 identical over 16 bases. The CDR3 contains 17 residues. In germline, CDR1 is DFQATT, CDR2 SNEGSKA (reference sequence). V lost 2 bases and J lost 4; bases outside the gene matches: 7. The CDR3 coding sequence is TGCAGTGCTAGAAGCGGGGGACTAGCGGGGGGGCTAGAGACCCAGTACTTC. Its translation is CSARSGGLAGGLETQYF.

This clonotype has a count of ten or more. The V gene is TRBV20-1, the J gene TRBJ1-2; 11 bases match TRBD1. V dropped 6 bases and J dropped 8; count of bases not matched to a gene: 14. This CDR3 is built from 15 residues. The germline gives CDR1 DFQATT, CDR2 SNEGSKA (reference sequence). DNA of the CDR3: TGCAGTGCGTTAGGACAGGGGGCCTACGGTTGGGGCTACACCTTC. Its protein is CSALGQGAYGWGYTF.

This clonotype was observed at least ten times. This chain links TRBV28 with TRBJ2-6; D is undetermined. V was cut by 5 bases and J by 2 bases, with 1 base left in between. There are 12 residues in the CDR3. CDR1 and CDR2 from the germline V gene are MDHEN and SYDVKM. CDR3 bases: TGTGCCAGCAGTACTGGGGCCAACGTCCTGACTTTC. It codes for CASSTGANVLTF.

In its sample, this clonotype was seen many times. The chain recombines TRBV24-1 with TRBJ2-7, with a possible D match to TRBD2 (5 bases). The CDR3 loop spans 14 amino acids. V lost 3 bases, J lost 1 base, and 9 bases lay in between. Germline-derived CDR1 and CDR2 are KGHDR and SFDVKD. The CDR3 protein is CATSDGGRSYEQYF. In DNA, the CDR3 is TGTGCCACCAGTGATGGAGGCAGATCCTACGAGCAGTACTTC.

The chain uses TRBV6-1 and TRBJ2-1; D uncertain. Per germline, CDR1 MNHNS and CDR2 SASEGT. The V and J ends lost 5 bases and 3 bases respectively, with 14 bases between them. This CDR3 contains 15 residues. CDR3 coding DNA: TGTGCCAGCAGTTCTGTCGGCTTAAACTACAATGAGCAGTTCTTC. As protein: CASSSVGLNYNEQFF.

Turning to this clonotype: This is likely a read error, given that the CDR3 carries no conserved phenylalanine or tryptophan at its end. The chain combines TRBV7-8 with TRBJ1-5, with 10 bases that match TRBD1. The CDR3 covers 18 residues. The germline V gene encodes CDR1 SGHVS and CDR2 FQNEAQ. Trimming removed 1 base from V and 3 bases from J; junction bases left unmatched: 9. CDR3 amino acids: CASSLEGQGRFTNQPQHL. The CDR3 coding sequence is TGTGCCAGCAGCTTAGAGGGACAGGGGCGTTTTACCAATCAGCCCCAGCATCTT.

This clonotype was seen at least ten times. The genes are TRBV30 and TRBJ1-1, with 7 nucleotides matching TRBD1. This CDR3 is 14 amino acids long. Trimming cost V 6 bases and J 8 bases; bases outside gene matches: 15. CDR1 is GTSNPN and CDR2 is SVGIG in the germline V gene (reference sequence). CDR3: CACHATGEGQEAFF. For the CDR3, the DNA is TGTGCCTGTCATGCTACAGGGGAAGGTCAAGAAGCTTTCTTT.

At least ten counts were recorded for this clonotype. This chain links TRBV2 with TRBJ2-4, with 7 bases lining up with TRBD2. V was clipped by 6 bases and J by 0 bases; unmatched bases: 5. From germline, CDR1 is SNHLY and CDR2 FYNNEI. This CDR3 comprises 15 residues. CDR3 protein: CASSLSGKAKNIQYF. CDR3 DNA sequence: TGTGCCAGCAGCTTAAGCGGGAAAGCCAAAAACATTCAGTACTTC.

This clonotype was recorded many times. The chain combines TRBV18 with TRBJ1-1; D is undetermined. Per the germline V gene, CDR1 is KGHSH and CDR2 is LQKENI. V was trimmed by 3 bases and J by 1 base, leaving 9 bases between them. The CDR3 length is 14 residues. The CDR3 sequence is CASSPRTANTEAFF. CDR3 sequence (DNA): TGTGCCAGCTCACCTCGGACGGCGAACACTGAAGCTTTCTTT.

This clonotype appeared many times. This chain uses TRBV20-1 with TRBJ2-5, with unresolved D. Trimming took off 4 bases at V and 5 bases at J, with 8 bases between the two ends. The CDR3 spans 11 residues. Germline loops: CDR1 DFQATT, CDR2 SNEGSKA (reference sequence). CDR3: CSAKITETQYF. The CDR3 coding sequence is TGCAGTGCTAAGATAACGGAGACCCAGTACTTC.

This clonotype was counted at least ten times. The CDR3 spells CAWDKGTGPFKNTEAFF. As DNA, the CDR3 is TGTGCCTGGGACAAAGGGACAGGTCCCTTTAAGAACACTGAAGCTTTCTTT. The rearrangement uses TRBV30 and TRBJ1-1; 8 bases are a match to TRBD1. Looked up from germline, CDR1 is GTSNPN and CDR2 is SVGIG (reference sequence). J lost 1 base, V lost 5 bases, and 15 bases had no gene match. The CDR3 is made up of 17 amino acids.